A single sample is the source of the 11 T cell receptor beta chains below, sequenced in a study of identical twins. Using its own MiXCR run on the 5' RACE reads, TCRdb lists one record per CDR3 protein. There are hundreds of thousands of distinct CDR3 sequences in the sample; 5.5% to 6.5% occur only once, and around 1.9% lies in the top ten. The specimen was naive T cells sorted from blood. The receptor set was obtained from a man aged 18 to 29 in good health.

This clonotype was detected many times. The CDR3: CASSLAGPRDTQYF. CDR3 in DNA: TGTGCCAGCTCACTAGCGGGACCCCGGGATACGCAGTATTTT. The chain uses TRBV18 and TRBJ2-3, with 8 bases matching TRBD2. Unmatched junction bases numbered 6, after V lost 4 bases and J lost 6 bases. This CDR3 has 14 residues. Germline CDR1 KGHSH, CDR2 LQKENI. Complete variable domain (other parts from reference TRBV18 and TRBJ2-3): NAGVMQNPRHLVRRRGQEARLRCSPMKGHSHVYWYRQLPEEGLKFMVYLQKENIIDESGMPKERFSAEFPKEGPSILRIQQVVRGDSAAYFCASSLAGPRDTQYFGPGTRLTVL.

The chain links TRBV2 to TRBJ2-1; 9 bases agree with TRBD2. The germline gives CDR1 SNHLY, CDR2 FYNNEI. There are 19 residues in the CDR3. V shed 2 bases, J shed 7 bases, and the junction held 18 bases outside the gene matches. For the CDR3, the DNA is TGTGCCAGCAGTGAAAATTGGCGGGAGGGGCTGGGCCCGGCGAATGAGCAGTTCTTC. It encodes CASSENWREGLGPANEQFF.

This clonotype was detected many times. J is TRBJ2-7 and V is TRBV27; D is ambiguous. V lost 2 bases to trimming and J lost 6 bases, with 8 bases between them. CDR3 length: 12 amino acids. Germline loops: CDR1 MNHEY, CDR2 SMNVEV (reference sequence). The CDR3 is CASSLENGEQYF. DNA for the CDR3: TGTGCCAGCAGTTTAGAAAACGGCGAGCAGTACTTC.

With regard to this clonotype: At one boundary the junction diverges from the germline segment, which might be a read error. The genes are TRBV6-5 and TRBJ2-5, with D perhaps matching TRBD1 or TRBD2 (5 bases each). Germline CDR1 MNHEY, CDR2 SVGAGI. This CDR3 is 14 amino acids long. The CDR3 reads CASSSSGSGQTQYF. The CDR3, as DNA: TGTGCCAGTAGTTCGTCCGGGTCGGGGCAGACCCAGTACTTC.

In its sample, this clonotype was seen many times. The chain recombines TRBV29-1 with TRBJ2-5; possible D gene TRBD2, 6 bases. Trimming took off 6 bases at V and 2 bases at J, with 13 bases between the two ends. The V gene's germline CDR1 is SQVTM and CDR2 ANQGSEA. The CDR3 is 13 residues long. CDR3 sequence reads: CSVGRGNQETQYF. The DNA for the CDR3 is TGCAGCGTGGGGCGGGGCAATCAAGAGACCCAGTACTTC.

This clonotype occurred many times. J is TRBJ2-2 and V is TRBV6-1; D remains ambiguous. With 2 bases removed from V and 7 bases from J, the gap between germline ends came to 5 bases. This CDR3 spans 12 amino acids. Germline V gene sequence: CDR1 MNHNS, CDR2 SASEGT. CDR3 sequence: CASSESRGELFF. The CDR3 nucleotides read TGTGCCAGCAGTGAATCGCGCGGGGAGCTGTTTTTT.

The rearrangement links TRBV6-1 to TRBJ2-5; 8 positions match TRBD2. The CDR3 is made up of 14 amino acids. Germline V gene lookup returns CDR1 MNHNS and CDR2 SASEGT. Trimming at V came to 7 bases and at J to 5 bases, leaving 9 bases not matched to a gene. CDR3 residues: CASTQILAVETQYF. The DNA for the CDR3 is TGTGCCAGCACCCAAATACTAGCGGTGGAGACCCAGTACTTC.

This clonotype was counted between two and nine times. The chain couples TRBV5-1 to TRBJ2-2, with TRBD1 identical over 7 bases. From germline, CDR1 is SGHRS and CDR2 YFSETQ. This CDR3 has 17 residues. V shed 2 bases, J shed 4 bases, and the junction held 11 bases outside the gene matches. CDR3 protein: CASSFSPGAGGTGELFF. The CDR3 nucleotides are TGCGCCAGCAGCTTCTCCCCAGGGGCAGGGGGCACCGGGGAGCTGTTTTTT.

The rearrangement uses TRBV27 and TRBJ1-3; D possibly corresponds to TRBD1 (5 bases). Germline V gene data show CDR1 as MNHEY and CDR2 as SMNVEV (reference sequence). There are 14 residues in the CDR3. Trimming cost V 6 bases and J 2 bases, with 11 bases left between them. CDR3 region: CASRPGTTGNTIYF. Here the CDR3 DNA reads TGTGCCAGCAGACCCGGGACTACTGGAAACACCATATATTTT.

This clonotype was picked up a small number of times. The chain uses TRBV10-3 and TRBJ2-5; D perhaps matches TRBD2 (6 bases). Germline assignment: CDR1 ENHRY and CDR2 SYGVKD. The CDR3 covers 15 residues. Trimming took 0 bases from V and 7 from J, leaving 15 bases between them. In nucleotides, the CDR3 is TGTGCCATCAGTGAGTCGAGGCTAGTGGAGGGGACCCAGTACTTC. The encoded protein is CAISESRLVEGTQYF.

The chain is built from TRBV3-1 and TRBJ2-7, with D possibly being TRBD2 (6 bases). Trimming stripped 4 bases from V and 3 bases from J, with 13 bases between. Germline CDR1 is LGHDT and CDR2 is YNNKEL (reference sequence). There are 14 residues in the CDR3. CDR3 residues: CASSRGTEIYEQYF. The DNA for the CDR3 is TGTGCCAGCAGCCGAGGGACTGAGATCTACGAGCAGTACTTC.